The entry below gives a single TCR beta chain sequence along with its context. The table came from immunoSEQ multiplex PCR; TCRdb's copy has only in-frame clones and leaves some out. The profile shows about 98,000 clones, 70% to 90% of them singletons. Trimming stripped 5 bases from V and 4 bases from J, with 14 bases between. The CDR3 extends over 14 amino acids. Germline values: CDR1 SGHAT, CDR2 FQNNGV. This record belongs to a study of blood T cell repertoires in COVID-19. Study-wide context: COVID-19 samples, acute and convalescent, were from the United States, Italy and Spain. T cells, B-cell-depleted T cells, or PBMCs supplied cDNA or gDNA.

The chain employs TRBV11-2 and TRBJ1-1; TRBD1 might be the D (5 bases). Sequencing was carried out using peripheral blood. The sequence was obtained from a man aged 50 to 60 with active or convalescent COVID-19. The CDR3 here is CASSTAGGGTEAFF. The CDR3 DNA is TGTGCCAGCAGCACCGCCGGGGGTGGCACTGAAGCTTTCTTT.